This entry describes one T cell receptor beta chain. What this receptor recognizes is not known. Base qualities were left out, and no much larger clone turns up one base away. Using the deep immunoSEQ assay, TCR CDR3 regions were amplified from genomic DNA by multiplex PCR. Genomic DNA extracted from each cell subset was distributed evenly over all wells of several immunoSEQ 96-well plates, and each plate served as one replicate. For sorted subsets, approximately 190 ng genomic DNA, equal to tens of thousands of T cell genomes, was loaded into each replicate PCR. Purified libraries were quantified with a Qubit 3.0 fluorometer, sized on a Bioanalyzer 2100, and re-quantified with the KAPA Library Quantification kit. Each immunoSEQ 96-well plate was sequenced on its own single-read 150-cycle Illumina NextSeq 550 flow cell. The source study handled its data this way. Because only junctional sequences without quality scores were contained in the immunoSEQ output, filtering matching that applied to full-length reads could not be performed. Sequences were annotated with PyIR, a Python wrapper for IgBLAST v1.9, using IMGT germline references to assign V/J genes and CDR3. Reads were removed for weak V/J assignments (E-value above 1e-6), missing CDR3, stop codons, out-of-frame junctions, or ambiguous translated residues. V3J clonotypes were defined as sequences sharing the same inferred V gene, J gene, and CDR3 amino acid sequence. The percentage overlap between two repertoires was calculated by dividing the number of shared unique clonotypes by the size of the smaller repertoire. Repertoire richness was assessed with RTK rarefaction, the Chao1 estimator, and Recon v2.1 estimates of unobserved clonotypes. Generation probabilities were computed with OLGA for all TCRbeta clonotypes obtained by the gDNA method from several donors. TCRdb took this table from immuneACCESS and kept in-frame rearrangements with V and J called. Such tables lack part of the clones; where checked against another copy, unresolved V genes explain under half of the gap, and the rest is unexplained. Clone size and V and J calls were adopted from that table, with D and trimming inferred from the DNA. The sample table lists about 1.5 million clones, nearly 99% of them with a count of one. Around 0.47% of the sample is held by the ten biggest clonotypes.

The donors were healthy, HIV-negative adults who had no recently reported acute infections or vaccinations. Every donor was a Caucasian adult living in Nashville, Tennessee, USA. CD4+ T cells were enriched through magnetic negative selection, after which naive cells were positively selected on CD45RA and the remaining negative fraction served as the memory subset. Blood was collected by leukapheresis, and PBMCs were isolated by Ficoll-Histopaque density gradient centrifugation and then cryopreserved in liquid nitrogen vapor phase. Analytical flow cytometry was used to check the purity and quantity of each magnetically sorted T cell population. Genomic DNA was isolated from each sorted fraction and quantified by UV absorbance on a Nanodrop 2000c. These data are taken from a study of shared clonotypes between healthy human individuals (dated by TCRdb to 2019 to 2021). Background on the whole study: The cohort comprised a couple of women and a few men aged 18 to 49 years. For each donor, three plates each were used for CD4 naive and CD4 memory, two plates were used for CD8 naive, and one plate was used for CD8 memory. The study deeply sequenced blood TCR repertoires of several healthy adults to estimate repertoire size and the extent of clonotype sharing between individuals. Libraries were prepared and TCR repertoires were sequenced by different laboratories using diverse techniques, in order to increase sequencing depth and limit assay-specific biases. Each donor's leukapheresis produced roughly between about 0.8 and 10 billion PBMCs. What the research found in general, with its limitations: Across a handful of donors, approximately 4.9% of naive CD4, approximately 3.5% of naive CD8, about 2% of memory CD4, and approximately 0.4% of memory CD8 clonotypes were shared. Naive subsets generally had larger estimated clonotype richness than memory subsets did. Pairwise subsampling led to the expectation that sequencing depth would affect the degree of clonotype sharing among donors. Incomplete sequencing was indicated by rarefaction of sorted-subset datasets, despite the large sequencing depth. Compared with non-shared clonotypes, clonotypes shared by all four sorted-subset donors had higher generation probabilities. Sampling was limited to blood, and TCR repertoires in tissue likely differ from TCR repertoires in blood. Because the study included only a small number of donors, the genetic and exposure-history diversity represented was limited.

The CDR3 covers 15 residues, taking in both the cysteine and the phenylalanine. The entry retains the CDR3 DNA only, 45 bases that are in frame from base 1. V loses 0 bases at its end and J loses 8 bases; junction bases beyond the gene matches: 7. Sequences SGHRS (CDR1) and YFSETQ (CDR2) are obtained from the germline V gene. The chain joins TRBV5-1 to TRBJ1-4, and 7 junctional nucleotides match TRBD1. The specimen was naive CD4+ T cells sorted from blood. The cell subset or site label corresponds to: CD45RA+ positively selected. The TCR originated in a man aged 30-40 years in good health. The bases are TGCGCCAGCAGCTTGGCTACAGGGGATATCGAAAAACTGTTTTTT. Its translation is CASSLATGDIEKLFF.